This is a list of T cell receptor beta chains from one sample in a study of vaccination effects on CD4 cells after COVID-19. These receptors' antigens are unknown. Method: immunoSEQ multiplex PCR; TCRdb's copy keeps in-frame clones and lacks some. This repertoire shows 17,000 or so clones, around 74% found once; its top ten account for more than 20%. The sample here was CD4+ T cells from PBMCs cultured with SARS-CoV-2 spike peptides, taken after COVID-19 vaccination. The origin of the receptors is a human donor who had a prior SARS-CoV-2 infection. Both conserved end residues are part of each CDR3. Fields, in order: J gene, D gene, clone size, V gene, CDR3 DNA, CDR3 protein. The D gene is left open where the match is weak. Where a row states a size, it is once, few, many or the class of an expanded clone; other rows omit it.

>TRBJ2-2|.|.|TRBV7-3
TGTGCCAGCAGCTTAACCCGGGACACCGGGGAGCTGTTTTTT
CASSLTRDTGELFF
>TRBJ1-3|.|once|TRBV10-3
TGTGCCATCAGTGAATCCGGTTCTGGAAACACCATATATTTT
CAISESGSGNTIYF
>TRBJ2-2|TRBD1|medium-sized|TRBV28
TGTGCCAGCAGTTTAAATGCAGGGGGCGGGGAGCTGTTTTTT
CASSLNAGGGELFF
>TRBJ1-6|.|.|TRBV29-1
TGCAGCATCCGCCCGGGTGTTGATTCACCCCTCCACTTT
CSIRPGVDSPLHF
>TRBJ1-1|.|.|TRBV3-1/TRBV3-2
TGTGCCAGCAGCCAAGCCGTAGGGAACACTGAAGCTTTCTTT
CASSQAVGNTEAFF
>TRBJ2-7|.|.|TRBV5-1
TGCGCCAGCAGCTTGGTGGCCGATAACTACGAGCAGTACTTC
CASSLVADNYEQYF
>TRBJ2-7|TRBD1|.|TRBV28
TGTGCCAGCAGTTTTAGTAGGGCGAGGACAGGGGGTTCCTACGAGCAGTACTTC
CASSFSRARTGGSYEQYF
>TRBJ1-2|.|few|TRBV6-5
TGTGCCAGCAGTTACTCGACGGGCAGCTTAAATGGCTACACCTTC
CASSYSTGSLNGYTF
>TRBJ2-2|TRBD1|.|TRBV25-1
TGTGCCAGCGCCAACCCCAGGGGGTTCGGAGAAACCGGGGAGCTGTTTTTT
CASANPRGFGETGELFF
>TRBJ1-6|.|.|TRBV7-3
TGTGCCAGCAGCTTATCTCCAGGATTTGGTGGTTCACCCCTCCACTTT
CASSLSPGFGGSPLHF
>TRBJ2-5|.|.|TRBV27
TGTGCCAGCAGTTTAAACCACGGACAACGCGGGACCCAGTACTTC
CASSLNHGQRGTQYF
>TRBJ1-4|TRBD1|.|TRBV9
TGTGCCAGCAGCCAGGGGGCTAATGAAAAACTGTTTTTT
CASSQGANEKLFF
>TRBJ1-1|.|.|TRBV18
TGTGCCAGCTCACTCTCAGACGGGAACACTGAAGCTTTCTTT
CASSLSDGNTEAFF
>TRBJ2-5|TRBD1|.|TRBV9
TGTGCCAGCAGCGCGGGGGTTAAGACAGGGGCGGGGACCCAGTACTTC
CASSAGVKTGAGTQYF
>TRBJ2-3|.|.|TRBV27
TGTGCCAGCAGTTTAGGTTTCGGCAGGACCTTCGGGGATACGCAGTATTTT
CASSLGFGRTFGDTQYF
>TRBJ2-7|TRBD2|.|TRBV6-5
TGTGCCAGCAGTTACTCCAGCGGGGGAGTCTACGAGCAGTACTTC
CASSYSSGGVYEQYF
>TRBJ1-2|TRBD1|.|TRBV7-2
TGTGCCAGCAGCCCACGGACAGGGGCTGGTGGCTACACCTTC
CASSPRTGAGGYTF
>TRBJ2-3|.|.|TRBV2
TGTGCCAGCAGTCTGCAGGGTGCAGATACGCAGTATTTT
CASSLQGADTQYF
>TRBJ2-7|.|.|TRBV5-1
TGCGCCAGCAGCTTGGAGTTCGCCTACGAGCAGTACTTC
CASSLEFAYEQYF
>TRBJ2-7|.|few|TRBV2
TGTGCCAGCAGTACAGGGTTGGGGGAGCAGTACTTC
CASSTGLGEQYF
>TRBJ1-2|.|.|TRBV19
TGTGCCAGTAGAAGAGTCCCGGGAAACTATGGCTACACCTTC
CASRRVPGNYGYTF
>TRBJ2-7|.|once|TRBV21-1
TGTGCCAGCAGCTCCCCTCCTGCCCACTACGGATCCTACGAGCAGTACTTC
CASSSPPAHYGSYEQYF
>TRBJ2-5|TRBD1|.|TRBV2
TGTGCCAGCAGTGAAAATCGACAGGGCGAGACCCAGTACTTC
CASSENRQGETQYF
>TRBJ1-2|TRBD1|.|TRBV29-1
TGCAGCGTTGCCCCCGGACAGGGGCTTTATGGCTACACCTTC
CSVAPGQGLYGYTF
>TRBJ1-4|.|.|TRBV19
TGTGCCAGTAGTCTCGGGGCCGCCGGGGCTAATGAAAAACTGTTTTTT
CASSLGAAGANEKLFF
>TRBJ2-3|.|.|TRBV2
TGTGCCAGCAATCCTAGCTTCACAGATACGCAGTATTTT
CASNPSFTDTQYF
>TRBJ1-3|.|.|TRBV3-1/TRBV3-2
TGTGCCAGCAGTCCCAGTACTGGAAACACCATATATTTT
CASSPSTGNTIYF
>TRBJ2-7|.|.|TRBV6-2/TRBV6-3
TGTGCCAGCAGTATGGACGCGATTCGGGGCGAGCAGTACTTC
CASSMDAIRGEQYF
>TRBJ2-1|TRBD2|.|TRBV6-1
TGTGCCAGCAGTGACTTGTGGCGGGAGGGCCGCGATGAGCAGTTCTTC
CASSDLWREGRDEQFF
>TRBJ1-2|.|.|TRBV4-2
TGTGCCAGCAGCCAAGGATGGAAAAACTATGGCTACACCTTC
CASSQGWKNYGYTF